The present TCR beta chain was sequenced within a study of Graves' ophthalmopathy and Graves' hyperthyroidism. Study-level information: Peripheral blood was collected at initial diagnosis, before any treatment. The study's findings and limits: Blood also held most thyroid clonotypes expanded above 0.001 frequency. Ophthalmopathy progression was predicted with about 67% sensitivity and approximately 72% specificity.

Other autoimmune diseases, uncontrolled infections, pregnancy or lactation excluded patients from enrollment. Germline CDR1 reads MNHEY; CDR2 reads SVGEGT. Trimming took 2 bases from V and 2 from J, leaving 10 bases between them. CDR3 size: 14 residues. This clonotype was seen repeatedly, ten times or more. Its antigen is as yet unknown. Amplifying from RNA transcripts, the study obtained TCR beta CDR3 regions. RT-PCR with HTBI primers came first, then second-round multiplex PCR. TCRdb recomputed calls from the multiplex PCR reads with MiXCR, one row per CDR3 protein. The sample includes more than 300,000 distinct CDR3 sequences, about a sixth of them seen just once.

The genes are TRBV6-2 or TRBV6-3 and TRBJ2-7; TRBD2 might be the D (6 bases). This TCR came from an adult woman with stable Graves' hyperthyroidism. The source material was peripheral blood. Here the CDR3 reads CASSYLWGAYEQYF. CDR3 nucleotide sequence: TGTGCCAGCAGTTACCTCTGGGGGGCCTACGAGCAGTACTTC.